Following are 25 T cell receptor beta chains from one sample sequenced in a study of tumor T cells in aggressive B-cell lymphoma. This table comes from immunoSEQ multiplex PCR, and its TCRdb copy is limited to in-frame clones, with some not included. The sample consists of approximately 7,300 clones, over 75% of them appearing once. Sequences were obtained from tumor tissue. The source of these receptors is an adult with diffuse large B cell lymphoma.

The V and J genes are TRBV18 and TRBJ2-5; 7 positions match TRBD1. Germline V gene lookup returns CDR1 KGHSH and CDR2 LQKENI. With 2 bases clipped from V and 5 bases from J, the junction kept 8 bases outside the gene matches. The CDR3 covers 15 residues. Here the CDR3 reads CASSPGQALRETQYF. CDR3 DNA: TGTGCCAGCTCACCAGGACAGGCCCTTAGGGAGACCCAGTACTTC.

The chain joins TRBV6-5 to TRBJ2-5; TRBD1 agrees at 7 bases. The J call may be mistaken, given a closer DNA end match to TRBJ2-7. The V gene's germline CDR1 is MNHEY and CDR2 SVGAGI. The CDR3 extends over 13 amino acids. The CDR3 loop is CASSRDSYYEQYF. DNA for the CDR3: TGTGCCAGCAGCCGGGACAGCTACTACGAGCAGTACTTC.

This sequence joins TRBV7-9 and TRBJ1-3; TRBD1 might be the D (6 bases). The CDR3 is 15 amino acids. Germline loops: CDR1 SEHNR, CDR2 FQNEAQ (reference sequence). Trimming took 1 base from V and 8 from J, leaving 15 bases between them. The CDR3 here is CASSLDGQPKDTIYF. The CDR3 DNA reads as TGTGCCAGCAGCTTAGATGGACAGCCGAAGGACACCATATATTTT.

This chain joins TRBV28 and TRBJ2-3; 9 nucleotides align to TRBD2. This CDR3 region has 16 residues. V gave up 5 bases and J gave up 2 bases; unmatched junction bases: 8. Germline CDR1 MDHEN, CDR2 SYDVKM. CDR3 loop: CASSLLAGTLTDTQYF. The CDR3 DNA reads TGTGCCAGCAGTCTACTAGCGGGTACACTCACAGATACGCAGTATTTT.

The chain employs TRBV18 and TRBJ2-5, with no clear D. V lost 2 bases and J 6 bases, leaving 13 bases between the germline ends. The CDR3 totals 14 residues. Germline V CDR1 and CDR2: KGHSH, LQKENI. The CDR3 protein is CASSPRWKRKTQYF. CDR3 in DNA: TGTGCCAGCTCACCAAGGTGGAAGCGAAAGACCCAGTACTTC.

This chain connects TRBV19 to TRBJ1-1; 9 bases agree with TRBD1. Germline V gene data show CDR1 as LNHDA and CDR2 as SQIVND (reference sequence). The length of the CDR3 is 13 residues. Trimming removed 7 bases from V and 8 bases from J; junction bases left unmatched: 8. In DNA form, the CDR3 reads TGTGCCAGTATACTTGGACAGGGGTTAGAAGCTTTCTTT. Its protein product is CASILGQGLEAFF.

Notes on this clone: Its ends do not fully match the called genes, so a read error is possible. The same CDR3 arises from other DNA sequences in this sample as well. The chain is built from TRBV7-9 and TRBJ2-3; TRBD2 aligns across 8 bases. The CDR3 sequence is 17 residues long. Germline V gene sequence: CDR1 SEHNR, CDR2 FQNEAQ (reference sequence). CDR3 amino acids: CASSLSLPTSGTNTQYF. CDR3 DNA sequence: TGTGCTAGCAGCTTATCCTTGCCCACTAGCGGCACGAATACGCAGTATTTT.

This chain uses TRBV19 with TRBJ1-1; TRBD1 agrees at 9 bases. The junction had 4 bases not matched to a gene; V was cut back by 3 bases and J by 5 bases. CDR3 length: 14 amino acids. Germline assignment: CDR1 LNHDA and CDR2 SQIVND (reference sequence). CDR3 region: CASSMGQGGTEAFF. Here the CDR3 DNA reads TGTGCCAGTAGTATGGGACAGGGAGGGACTGAAGCTTTCTTT.

This chain connects TRBV9 to TRBJ2-3; 11 bases agree with TRBD2. Germline V gene sequence: CDR1 SGDLS, CDR2 YYNGEE. The V gene end was trimmed by 3 bases and the J gene end by 2 bases; junction bases not matched to a gene: 5. There are 16 residues in the CDR3. Written as DNA, the CDR3 is TGTGCCAGCAGCGGATCTAGCGGGAGGAACACAGATACGCAGTATTTT. Its translation is CASSGSSGRNTDTQYF.

V is TRBV30 and J is TRBJ2-5; the match to TRBD1 covers 8 bases. The CDR3 is made up of 14 amino acids. Germline V CDR1 and CDR2: GTSNPN, SVGIG (reference sequence). Trimming removed 4 bases from V and 5 bases from J; junction bases left unmatched: 9. In DNA form, the CDR3 reads TGTGCCTGGAATTCAACAGGGGGAGCGGAGACCCAGTACTTC. It yields the protein CAWNSTGGAETQYF.

The chain joins TRBV29-1 to TRBJ1-1, with D possibly TRBD1 on 5 matching bases. Trimming took 8 bases from V and 2 from J, leaving 15 bases between them. The CDR3 totals 13 residues. In germline, CDR1 is SQVTM, CDR2 ANQGSEA. CDR3 loop: CSPWGGDNTEAFF. The CDR3 DNA follows: TGCAGCCCCTGGGGGGGGGACAACACTGAAGCTTTCTTT.

The CDR3 sequence: CATSRNRVYEQFF. The CDR3 nucleotides read TGTGCCACCAGCAGAAATAGAGTCTATGAGCAGTTCTTC. This chain uses TRBV15 with TRBJ2-1; D unclear. Germline CDR1 and CDR2: LNHNV and YYDKDF (reference sequence). V shed 2 bases and J shed 8 bases, with 10 bases lying between them. The CDR3 runs to 13 residues.

This clone was detected only once. The gene calls are TRBV10-1 and TRBJ2-1, with D possibly TRBD2 on 6 matching bases. The CDR3 sequence is 15 residues long. V was clipped by 11 bases and J by 2 bases, with 19 bases between them. The germline V gene has CDR1 WNHNN and CDR2 SYGVQD (reference sequence). CDR3 in amino acids: CAGTAGSRTYNEQFF. Here the CDR3 DNA reads TGCGCCGGGACTGCCGGGAGTAGGACCTACAATGAGCAGTTCTTC.

This chain links TRBV19 with TRBJ1-5; no clear D gene. This CDR3 comprises 15 residues. Between the trimmed V and J ends, which lost 2 bases and 1 base, there was a span of 9 bases. Germline assignment: CDR1 LNHDA and CDR2 SQIVND (reference sequence). The CDR3 DNA reads TGTGCCAGTAGTATAAAGCCGGTGAGCAATCAGCCCCAGCATTTT. Translated: CASSIKPVSNQPQHF.

The chain uses TRBV28 and TRBJ2-4, with 9 bases that match TRBD1. The CDR3 contains 16 residues. Germline loops: CDR1 MDHEN, CDR2 SYDVKM. With V trimmed by 5 bases and J by 7 bases, 12 bases remained unmatched. The CDR3 sequence is CASSQLAGTGLNIQYF. CDR3 coding DNA: TGTGCCAGCAGTCAACTTGCGGGGACAGGGTTGAACATTCAGTACTTC.

This chain uses TRBV29-1 with TRBJ2-5, with D possibly being TRBD2 (5 bases). The closer fit of TRBJ2-7 to the DNA end suggests the J call may be wrong. This CDR3 is built from 15 residues. CDR1 and CDR2 (germline): SQVTM, ANQGSEA. The CDR3 is CSVEERGRSFYEQYF. The CDR3 bases are TGCAGCGTTGAAGAACGGGGAAGGAGCTTCTACGAGCAGTACTTC.

This clone was seen only once. The genes are TRBV29-1 and TRBJ2-5; 8 bases agree with TRBD1. CDR3 size: 13 residues. J gave up 1 base and V 4 bases, and 2 bases lay outside the gene matches. From germline, CDR1 is SQVTM and CDR2 ANQGSEA. In nucleotides, the CDR3 is TGCAGCGTTGTCACAGGGGGCCAAGAGACCCAGTACTTC. Its translation is CSVVTGGQETQYF.

The rearrangement uses TRBV19 and TRBJ2-5; tentative D call: TRBD1 (6 bases). This CDR3 is 15 amino acids long. The V end was cut by 4 bases, the J end by 2 bases, with 14 bases between. CDR1 and CDR2 (germline): LNHDA, SQIVND (reference sequence). In nucleotides, the CDR3 is TGTGCCAGTAGTAAAAACAGGGCCGAACAAGAGACCCAGTACTTC. Translated, it gives CASSKNRAEQETQYF.

This clone was observed once. This chain connects TRBV4-3 to TRBJ2-3; D perhaps matches TRBD2 (5 bases). Trimming took off 0 bases at V and 0 bases at J, with 7 bases between the two ends. The CDR3 runs 15 residues. Germline V gene lookup returns CDR1 LGHNA and CDR2 YSLEER. The CDR3 DNA sequence: TGCGCCAGCAGCCAAGATAGGACTAGCACAGATACGCAGTATTTT. As protein: CASSQDRTSTDTQYF.

The chain employs TRBV7-6 and TRBJ2-7; TRBD1 matches 10 bases. This CDR3 spans 13 amino acids. The trim removed 8 bases at V and 7 bases at J, leaving 8 bases unmatched. The germline V gene encodes CDR1 SGHVS and CDR2 FNYEAQ. CDR3 sequence: CASGTGEYGEQYF. The CDR3 nucleotides are TGTGCCAGCGGGACAGGGGAATACGGGGAGCAGTACTTC. The entire variable domain, with the rest obtained from reference TRBV7-6 and TRBJ2-7, is as follows: GAGVSQSPRYKVTKRGQDVALRCDPISGHVSLYWYRQALGQGPEFLTYFNYEAQQDKSGLPNDRFSAERPEGSISTLTIQRTEQRDSAMYRCASGTGEYGEQYFGPGTRLTVT.

This clone turned up a few times. The chain combines TRBV7-7 with TRBJ1-5; D unresolved. Germline lookup yields CDR1 SSHAT and CDR2 FNYEAQ (reference sequence). The V end was cut by 4 bases, the J end by 4 bases, with 8 bases between. The CDR3 is 13 residues long. DNA for the CDR3: TGTGCCAGCAGCTCGGGTCCGAATCAGCCCCAGCATTTT. Translating it yields CASSSGPNQPQHF.

The DNA of the CDR3 is TGTGCCAGCAGCCAAGATCTAGAGGGTTCAAAGGGAGATACGCAGTATTTT. The encoded protein is CASSQDLEGSKGDTQYF. The V call is TRBV4-2, the J call TRBJ2-3; tentatively, D is TRBD2 (5 bases). Germline CDR1 and CDR2: LGHNA and YNFKEQ. V shed 0 bases and J shed 5 bases, with 18 bases lying between them. This CDR3 comprises 17 residues.

The rearrangement links TRBV4-3 to TRBJ2-3; weak D call: TRBD2 (6 bases). CDR1 is LGHNA, CDR2 YSLEER, per germline. The CDR3 sequence is 15 residues long. The ends were cut back, 0 bases at V and 4 bases at J, with 11 bases in the middle. CDR3 DNA: TGCGCCAGCAGCCAAGATGCGGGAATGGCAGATACGCAGTATTTT. Its translation is CASSQDAGMADTQYF.

This clone was seen a handful of times. No conserved phenylalanine or tryptophan ends this CDR3, so it is likely a read error. Because the CDR3's place on the DNA is in doubt, the DNA is left out and the CDR3 is given as listed by TCRdb. The rearrangement links TRBV20-1 to TRBJ2-6; the table names TRBD2, a call not compared with the DNA. The CDR3 is 11 amino acids in total, end residues counted. Germline CDR1 is DFQATT and CDR2 is SNEGSKA (reference sequence). Here the CDR3 reads CTPTPTSATKR.

This chain uses TRBV30 with TRBJ2-3; unclear D gene. This CDR3 comprises 14 residues. Germline V gene sequence: CDR1 GTSNPN, CDR2 SVGIG (reference sequence). V lost 0 bases, J lost 3 bases, and 10 bases lay in between. The CDR3 nucleotides read TGTGCCTGGAGTGTACTTGCGTTAACAGATACGCAGTATTTT. Encoded protein: CAWSVLALTDTQYF.